The rows below give T cell receptor beta chains drawn from one sample of a study of blood T cell repertoires in COVID-19. Profiled with immunoSEQ multiplex PCR; TCRdb holds only in-frame clones, not every one. Of approximately 96,000 clones listed, 70% to 90% are singletons. Input material: peripheral blood. These receptors originate from a human donor with COVID-19, enrolled during active disease. The donor label of this sample is uncertain. The CDR3 runs from the conserved cysteine through the conserved F or W. D genes are given only for firm matches. Clone size is not always given. Where it is, it says once, few, many or a class for expanded clones.

V gene	J gene	clone size	D gene	CDR3 protein	CDR3 DNA
TRBV3-1/TRBV3-2	TRBJ1-6	NA	TRBD1	CASSQWTGADNSPLHF	TGTGCCAGCAGTCAGTGGACAGGGGCCGACAATTCACCCCTCCACTTT
TRBV12-3/TRBV12-4	TRBJ1-1	few	TRBD1	CASSLDRSTEAFF	TGTGCCAGCAGTCTGGACAGGTCCACTGAAGCTTTCTTT
TRBV29-1	TRBJ2-1	NA	TRBD2	CSVEAGDSYNEQFF	TGCAGCGTGGAAGCGGGAGACTCCTACAATGAGCAGTTCTTC
TRBV19	TRBJ1-4	NA	NA	CASTRQFSNEKLFF	TGTGCCAGTACGAGGCAGTTCTCTAATGAAAAACTGTTTTTT
TRBV5-6	TRBJ1-2	NA	NA	CASSFRDTSYYGYTF	TGTGCCAGCAGCTTCCGGGACACCTCCTACTATGGCTACACCTTC
TRBV10-3	TRBJ1-3	NA	NA	CAISDQAQGNTIYF	TGTGCCATCAGTGACCAGGCACAGGGAAACACCATATATTTT
TRBV7-2	TRBJ2-1	NA	NA	CASSPPGEQFF	TGTGCCAGCAGCCCCCCAGGAGAGCAGTTCTTC
TRBV24-1	TRBJ1-1	NA	TRBD1	CATRDSQDTEAFF	TGTGCCACTAGGGACAGCCAGGACACTGAAGCTTTCTTT
TRBV29-1	TRBJ1-1	NA	TRBD1	CSVRTGTLNTEAFF	TGCAGCGTTAGGACAGGAACCTTGAACACTGAAGCTTTCTTT
TRBV4-2	TRBJ1-5	NA	NA	CASSQEVQGGNQPQHF	TGTGCCAGCAGCCAAGAGGTACAGGGAGGCAATCAGCCCCAGCATTTT
TRBV5-1	TRBJ1-5	NA	NA	CASSLVPGAVNQPQHF	TGCGCCAGCAGCTTGGTCCCAGGGGCAGTGAATCAGCCCCAGCATTTT
TRBV12-3/TRBV12-4	TRBJ1-2	NA	NA	CASRPLQGYSYTF	TGTGCCAGCAGACCATTACAGGGTTATAGCTACACCTTC
TRBV18	TRBJ2-7	NA	NA	CASSPGDGSFYEQYF	TGTGCCAGCTCACCAGGGGACGGGAGCTTTTACGAGCAGTACTTC
TRBV4-1	TRBJ2-7	NA	TRBD1	CASSQEGQGGYYEQYF	TGCGCCAGCAGCCAAGAGGGACAGGGGGGGTACTACGAGCAGTACTTC
TRBV7-2	TRBJ2-7	NA	NA	CASSPLSYEQYF	TGTGCCAGCAGCCCCCTCTCCTACGAGCAGTACTTC
TRBV14	TRBJ1-2	NA	TRBD1	CASSPPTGGGGYTF	TGTGCCAGCAGCCCTCCCACAGGGGGCGGCGGCTACACCTTC
TRBV5-4	TRBJ2-7	NA	TRBD1	CASSGDRGTAYEQYF	TGTGCCAGCAGCGGGGACAGGGGAACTGCCTACGAGCAGTACTTC
TRBV5-1	TRBJ2-7	NA	NA	CASSYGQGGIGVEQYF	TGCGCCAGCAGCTACGGACAGGGAGGGATAGGGGTCGAGCAGTACTTC
TRBV11-2	TRBJ1-2	NA	TRBD1	CASSPPPGTGEEYGYTF	TGTGCCAGCAGCCCCCCCCCAGGAACAGGGGAGGAGTATGGCTACACCTTC
TRBV4-1	TRBJ2-2	NA	NA	CASSRASGAMNTGELFF	TGCGCCAGCAGCCGAGCCTCCGGAGCGATGAACACCGGGGAGCTGTTTTTT
TRBV19	TRBJ1-1	NA	TRBD1	CASSPTGVGNTEAFF	TGTGCCAGTAGTCCAACAGGGGTGGGGAACACTGAAGCTTTCTTT
TRBV4-1	TRBJ1-6	NA	TRBD1	CASSPLGTGGNNSPLHF	TGCGCCAGCAGCCCTTTAGGGACAGGGGGGAACAATTCACCCCTCCACTTT
TRBV11-1	TRBJ2-1	NA	TRBD1	CASSNDRVHNEQFF	TGTGCCAGCAGCAACGACAGGGTTCACAATGAGCAGTTCTTC
TRBV7-7	TRBJ2-2	NA	TRBD2	CASSLSKAGGYTGELFF	TGTGCTAGCAGCTTATCGAAAGCGGGAGGGTACACCGGGGAGCTGTTTTTT
TRBV7-9	TRBJ2-7	NA	TRBD1	CASSPSPRDRFYEQYF	TGTGCCAGCAGCCCATCCCCCAGGGACAGATTCTACGAGCAGTACTTC
TRBV18	TRBJ1-5	NA	NA	CASSPRQVPSQPQHF	TGTGCCAGCTCACCACGGCAGGTACCCAGTCAGCCCCAGCATTTT
TRBV5-1	TRBJ2-1	few	NA	CASSLTLAGDEQFF	TGCGCCAGCAGCTTGACGCTAGCAGGGGATGAGCAGTTCTTC
TRBV10-3	TRBJ2-3	NA	TRBD1	CAIRRGTGITDTQYF	TGTGCCATCCGTCGTGGGACAGGGATCACAGATACGCAGTATTTT
TRBV18	TRBJ1-1	NA	TRBD1	CASSPVTGGGNTEAFF	TGTGCCAGCTCACCGGTAACAGGGGGAGGGAACACTGAAGCTTTCTTT
TRBV30	TRBJ1-1	NA	NA	CAWSGEVNTEAFF	TGTGCCTGGAGTGGAGAGGTGAACACTGAAGCTTTCTTT
TRBV15	TRBJ1-4	NA	NA	CATYRELSEKLFF	TGTGCCACATACAGGGAACTTTCTGAAAAACTGTTTTTT
TRBV7-2	TRBJ2-1	NA	NA	CASSLFENEQFF	TGTGCCAGCAGCTTATTTGAGAATGAGCAGTTCTTC
TRBV15	TRBJ1-2	NA	TRBD1	CATSEIPRDRDYGYTF	TGTGCCACCTCCGAGATCCCCCGGGACAGGGATTATGGCTACACCTTC
TRBV25-1	TRBJ2-5	NA	TRBD1	CASSAQDRGETQYF	TGTGCCAGCAGTGCGCAAGACAGGGGGGAGACCCAGTACTTC
TRBV4-1	TRBJ1-2	NA	NA	CASSQDPQGSLYGYTF	TGCGCCAGCAGCCAAGATCCCCAGGGCTCCCTCTATGGCTACACCTTC
TRBV12-3/TRBV12-4	TRBJ1-2	few	NA	CASSTNSGRGYTF	TGTGCCAGCAGTACAAACTCGGGGAGGGGCTACACCTTC
TRBV19	TRBJ2-2	NA	TRBD1	CASRGTGITGELFF	TGTGCCAGTAGGGGGACAGGGATCACCGGGGAGCTGTTTTTT
TRBV28	TRBJ1-2	NA	TRBD1	CASSSGTETGYTF	TGTGCCAGCAGTTCAGGGACAGAAACTGGCTACACCTTC
TRBV2	TRBJ1-5	NA	TRBD1	CASTAQGANQPQHF	TGTGCCAGCACGGCACAGGGGGCCAATCAGCCCCAGCATTTT
TRBV4-1	TRBJ1-4	once	NA	CASSQAQGDGEKLFF	TGCGCCAGCAGCCAAGCACAGGGTGACGGGGAAAAACTGTTTTTT
TRBV28	TRBJ2-4	NA	TRBD1	CASTTTGTGRHIQYF	TGTGCCAGCACCACGACCGGGACAGGGCGGCACATTCAGTACTTC
TRBV6-5	TRBJ1-5	NA	NA	CASSTTSGDGQPQHF	TGTGCCAGCAGTACTACTTCAGGGGACGGTCAGCCCCAGCATTTT
TRBV3-1/TRBV3-2	TRBJ1-3	NA	NA	CASSLDTSGNTIYF	TGTGCCAGCAGCCTCGACACTTCTGGAAACACCATATATTTT
TRBV19	TRBJ1-2	NA	TRBD1	CASTLKVGDRDYGYTF	TGTGCCAGTACCCTTAAAGTGGGAGACAGGGACTATGGCTACACCTTC
TRBV28	TRBJ1-6	NA	NA	CASSQGTYNSPLHF	TGTGCCAGCAGTCAGGGGACCTATAATTCACCCCTCCACTTT
TRBV19	TRBJ2-3	NA	NA	CASRDTGLRDTQYF	TGTGCCAGTAGAGATACAGGGCTTCGAGATACGCAGTATTTT
TRBV28	TRBJ1-5	few	NA	CASSLGFHGSGDQPQHF	TGTGCCAGCAGTTTAGGGTTTCACGGCAGCGGGGATCAGCCCCAGCATTTT
TRBV19	TRBJ2-2	NA	NA	CASSFVGGELFF	TGTGCCAGTAGTTTTGTCGGTGGGGAGCTGTTTTTT
TRBV4-1	TRBJ2-7	NA	NA	CARSRVPIYEQYF	TGCGCCAGGTCGCGTGTCCCCATCTACGAGCAGTACTTC
TRBV6-5	TRBJ2-1	once	TRBD2	CASSYASGGPSYEQFF	TGTGCCAGCAGTTACGCTAGCGGGGGGCCTTCGTATGAGCAGTTCTTC
TRBV7-2	TRBJ2-7	NA	TRBD1	CASSYRQGGEQYF	TGTGCCAGCAGCTACCGACAGGGCGGCGAGCAGTACTTC
TRBV25-1	TRBJ2-7	NA	NA	CASSESNGRLSYEQYF	TGTGCCAGCAGTGAATCCAACGGGAGATTATCCTACGAGCAGTACTTC
TRBV12-5	TRBJ1-2	NA	TRBD1	CASGPWTGEGYTF	TGTGCTAGTGGTCCTTGGACAGGGGAAGGCTACACCTTC